The 8 T cell receptor beta chains below were found in one sample sequenced in a study of lymphopenia after photon versus proton radiotherapy. The table came from immunoSEQ multiplex PCR; TCRdb's copy has only in-frame clones and leaves some out. The sample holds roughly 45,000 clones; 85% are singletons and the top ten take approximately 2.1%. This sample comprised peripheral blood, obtained from a patient treated with photon-based radiotherapy. All receptors come from a man between 35 and 55 years old with gastric cancer.

The V and J genes are TRBV5-4 and TRBJ2-7; TRBD1 matches at 11 bases. J was trimmed by 3 bases and V by 0 bases; bases with no gene match: 2. Germline values: CDR1 SGHNT, CDR2 YYREEE (reference sequence). The CDR3 extends over 15 amino acids. In nucleotides, the CDR3 is TGTGCCAGCAGCTTGGGGGGGACAGGGGGCTACGAGCAGTACTTC. Protein: CASSLGGTGGYEQYF. Using reference TRBV5-4 and TRBJ2-7 for the parts outside the CDR3, the full variable domain is ETGVTQSPTHLIKTRGQQVTLRCSSQSGHNTVSWYQQALGQGPQFIFQYYREEENGRGNFPPRFSGLQFPNYSSELNVNALELDDSALYLCASSLGGTGGYEQYFGPGTRLTVT.

The chain combines TRBV7-6 with TRBJ2-3; possibly TRBD1 or TRBD2 for D (5 bases each). Trimming stripped 5 bases from V and 6 bases from J, with 15 bases between. Germline values: CDR1 SGHVS, CDR2 FNYEAQ. The CDR3 has 14 residues. For the CDR3, the DNA is TGTGCCAGCAGCCCCCGGGACGTCCGGGATACGCAGTATTTT. Translated: CASSPRDVRDTQYF.

The genes are TRBV4-1 and TRBJ2-1; TRBD2 is a possible D gene (6 bases). Germline loops: CDR1 MGHRA, CDR2 YSYEKL. Trimming took off 1 base at V and 8 bases at J, with 15 bases between the two ends. This CDR3 is 15 amino acids long. The CDR3 is CASSQAPGLLDEQFF. CDR3 nucleotides: TGCGCCAGCAGCCAAGCCCCGGGACTTCTGGATGAGCAGTTCTTC.

The rearrangement links TRBV6-5 to TRBJ2-3; TRBD1 matches at 7 bases. Germline assignment: CDR1 MNHEY and CDR2 SVGAGI. The ends lost 9 bases at V and 6 bases at J; junction bases unmatched: 3. The CDR3 totals 11 residues. The CDR3 reads CARVTGDTQYF. In nucleotides, the CDR3 is TGTGCCAGGGTGACAGGGGATACGCAGTATTTT.

V gene TRBV19 combines with J gene TRBJ1-1, with 7 positions matching TRBD1. CDR3 length equals 14 residues. The germline gives CDR1 LNHDA, CDR2 SQIVND (reference sequence). Unmatched junction bases numbered 8, after V lost 7 bases and J lost 3 bases. The CDR3 DNA sequence: TGTGCCAGTACGCTCAGGGGGGCCTACACTGAAGCTTTCTTT. Translating gives CASTLRGAYTEAFF.

This clone appeared a few times. The J gene is TRBJ2-2, the V gene TRBV6-5, with TRBD1 matching over 7 bases. CDR1 and CDR2 from the germline V gene are MNHEY and SVGAGI. The CDR3 runs to 15 residues. J was trimmed by 3 bases and V by 5 bases; bases with no gene match: 6. In DNA form, the CDR3 reads TGTGCCAGCAGTCCGAGGGGGCTCGACACCGGGGAGCTGTTTTTT. Translating it yields CASSPRGLDTGELFF.

J is TRBJ1-5 and V is TRBV2, with no clear D. The CDR3 is 14 amino acids. Germline CDR1 is SNHLY and CDR2 is FYNNEI. V gave up 6 bases and J gave up 0 bases, with 9 bases separating them. The CDR3 reads CASRASTSNQPQHF. Written as DNA, the CDR3 is TGTGCCAGCAGAGCCTCGACTAGCAATCAGCCCCAGCATTTT. Filled out from reference TRBV2 and TRBJ1-5, the complete variable domain reads EPEVTQTPSHQVTQMGQEVILRCVPISNHLYFYWYRQILGQKVEFLVSFYNNEISEKSEIFDDQFSVERPDGSNFTLKIRSTKLEDSAMYFCASRASTSNQPQHFGDGTRLSIL.

This clone was observed a handful of times. V is TRBV7-8 and J is TRBJ1-6; possible D gene TRBD1, 5 bases. The CDR3 totals 14 residues. Germline CDR1 and CDR2: SGHVS and FQNEAQ. Deletions cut 2 bases from V and 7 bases from J, with 9 bases between. This CDR3 reads CASSLQQANSPLHF. The CDR3 DNA reads as TGTGCCAGCAGCTTACAACAGGCCAATTCACCCCTCCACTTT. The complete variable domain, with remaining parts taken from reference TRBV7-8 and TRBJ1-6, reads GAGVSQSPRYKVAKRGQDVALRCDPISGHVSLFWYQQALGQGPEFLTYFQNEAQLDKSGLPSDRFFAERPEGSVSTLKIQRTQQEDSAVYLCASSLQQANSPLHFGNGTRLTVT.